Presented here are 14 T cell receptor beta chains from one specimen sequenced in a study of T cell responses to AZD1222 COVID-19 vaccine. The repertoire was sequenced with immunoSEQ multiplex PCR; TCRdb's copy has only in-frame clones and lacks some. The sample lists about 94,000 clones, around nine tenths occurring once. The sample here was peripheral blood, taken on day 0 of AZD1222 vaccination. All receptors derive from an adult in good health.

The chain uses TRBV29-1 and TRBJ2-7, with unresolved D. V was clipped by 2 bases and J by 0 bases, with 2 bases between them. The CDR3 spans 11 residues. Germline loops: CDR1 SQVTM, CDR2 ANQGSEA. CDR3 nucleotides: TGCAGCGTTGAATACTCCTACGAGCAGTACTTC. Translating gives CSVEYSYEQYF.

Only one count was recorded for this clone. One junction end disagrees with the germline gene, perhaps due to a read error. The chain recombines TRBV5-3 with TRBJ2-7, with 9 nucleotides matching TRBD1. TRBV5-3 falls under the ORF class, with uncertain function. This CDR3 region has 11 residues. The DNA of the CDR3 is TGTGCCAGAAGCTTGGGATGGGACAGGGTCTTC. Amino acid sequence: CARSLGWDRVF.

This clone was picked up one time. This chain uses TRBV15 with TRBJ1-2, with D possibly being TRBD1 (6 bases). V shed 5 bases and J shed 5 bases, with 12 bases lying between them. Germline CDR1 is LNHNV and CDR2 is YYDKDF (reference sequence). CDR3 length: 13 amino acids. The CDR3 loop reads CATSRNRDYGYTF. Here the CDR3 DNA reads TGTGCCACCAGCCGAAACAGGGATTATGGCTACACCTTC. The whole variable domain, filled in from reference TRBV15 and TRBJ1-2, reads DAMVIQNPRYQVTQFGKPVTLSCSQTLNHNVMYWYQQKSSQAPKLLFHYYDKDFNNEADTPDNFQSRRPNTSFCFLDIRSPGLGDTAMYLCATSRNRDYGYTFGSGTRLTVV.

V and J are TRBV6-5 and TRBJ1-4; no clear D. The CDR3 loop spans 12 amino acids. In germline, CDR1 is MNHEY, CDR2 SVGAGI. The ends were cut back, 2 bases at V and 3 bases at J, with 1 base in the middle. The CDR3 DNA sequence: TGTGCCAGCAGTTACGCTAATGAAAAACTGTTTTTT. It encodes CASSYANEKLFF.

The chain carries TRBV10-3 and TRBJ2-3; 9 bases fit TRBD2. Germline-derived CDR1 and CDR2 are ENHRY and SYGVKD. V lost 3 bases to trimming and J lost 1 base; unmatched junction nucleotides: 5. The CDR3 runs 16 residues. CDR3 nucleotides: TGTGCCATCAGTGATATAGCGGGGGCCCGCACAGATACGCAGTATTTT. Its protein is CAISDIAGARTDTQYF.

The chain has TRBV5-8 and TRBJ2-3, with D perhaps TRBD1 (6 bases). The CDR3 length is 15 residues. The germline V and J ends were trimmed by 5 bases and 2 bases, with 15 bases remaining between them. Germline V lookup: CDR1 SGHTS, CDR2 YDEGEE. The CDR3 loop is CASSSTGFDTDTQYF. CDR3 nucleotides: TGTGCCAGCAGTTCGACAGGTTTTGACACAGATACGCAGTATTTT.

The gene calls are TRBV19 and TRBJ1-3; 7 positions match TRBD1. There are 16 residues in the CDR3. Germline CDR1 reads LNHDA; CDR2 reads SQIVND (reference sequence). J gave up 4 bases and V 8 bases, and 14 bases lay outside the gene matches. CDR3 sequence: CASSPRQGKAGNTIYF. The CDR3 DNA follows: TGTGCCAGTTCGCCTAGACAGGGAAAAGCCGGAAACACCATATATTTT.

The chain couples TRBV9 to TRBJ1-6; D is unclear. V lost 0 bases and J lost 7, with 11 bases in between. Germline-derived CDR1 and CDR2 are SGDLS and YYNGEE. The CDR3 has 15 residues. The CDR3 is CASSVGEVGNSPLHF. The CDR3 DNA is TGTGCCAGCAGCGTAGGTGAGGTTGGGAATTCACCCCTCCACTTT.

V is TRBV19 and J is TRBJ1-5, with unresolved D. Trimming pared 5 bases from V and 7 bases from J, leaving 12 bases between. The germline CDR1 and CDR2 sequences are LNHDA and SQIVND (reference sequence). The CDR3 is made up of 13 amino acids. The DNA for the CDR3 is TGTGCCAGTAGTCCGGAGGCAAGACAGCCCCAGCATTTT. Amino acids: CASSPEARQPQHF.

This clone came up a few times. DNA of the CDR3: TGTGCCAGCAGTTTGGGATGGGAGACCCAGTACTTC. Protein sequence: CASSLGWETQYF. V is TRBV12-3 or TRBV12-4 and J is TRBJ2-5; D unresolved. The CDR3 loop spans 12 amino acids. The germline V and J ends were trimmed by 3 bases and 5 bases, with 7 bases remaining between them.

This clone was seen just once. As DNA, the CDR3 is TGTGCCAGCAGTGATTTAGCGGGGGGGCTGATCACCGGGGAGCTGTTTTTT. Translation: CASSDLAGGLITGELFF. This chain links TRBV2 with TRBJ2-2; TRBD2 agrees at 11 bases. Trimming at V came to 3 bases and at J to 4 bases, leaving 7 bases not matched to a gene. The CDR3 is 17 residues long. Germline V gene data show CDR1 as SNHLY and CDR2 as FYNNEI.

The chain couples TRBV7-8 to TRBJ1-6; D remains ambiguous. V gave up 0 bases and J gave up 9 bases, with 12 bases separating them. This CDR3 is 15 amino acids long. In germline, CDR1 is SGHVS, CDR2 FQNEAQ. CDR3 loop: CASSLAKKGLSPLHF. The CDR3 region has the DNA TGTGCCAGCAGCTTAGCGAAGAAGGGTCTTTCACCCCTCCACTTT.

The chain combines TRBV6-4 with TRBJ2-2; a possible D gene is TRBD1 (7 bases). Germline-derived CDR1 and CDR2 are MRHNA and SNTAGT. The V end was cut by 6 bases, the J end by 4 bases, with 15 bases between. This CDR3 has 15 amino acids. The CDR3 nucleotides are TGTGCCAGCAGACAGACAGGGCGGGGCACCGGGGAGCTGTTTTTT. Residues: CASRQTGRGTGELFF.

This rearrangement joins TRBV2 to TRBJ2-7; D might be TRBD2 (6 bases). CDR3 length: 15 residues. The germline V and J ends were trimmed by 6 bases and 3 bases, with 18 bases remaining between them. CDR1 and CDR2 from the germline V gene are SNHLY and FYNNEI. The CDR3 region is CASRGGTRQGYEQYF. The DNA for the CDR3 is TGTGCCAGCAGGGGTGGGACTCGCCAAGGCTACGAGCAGTACTTC.